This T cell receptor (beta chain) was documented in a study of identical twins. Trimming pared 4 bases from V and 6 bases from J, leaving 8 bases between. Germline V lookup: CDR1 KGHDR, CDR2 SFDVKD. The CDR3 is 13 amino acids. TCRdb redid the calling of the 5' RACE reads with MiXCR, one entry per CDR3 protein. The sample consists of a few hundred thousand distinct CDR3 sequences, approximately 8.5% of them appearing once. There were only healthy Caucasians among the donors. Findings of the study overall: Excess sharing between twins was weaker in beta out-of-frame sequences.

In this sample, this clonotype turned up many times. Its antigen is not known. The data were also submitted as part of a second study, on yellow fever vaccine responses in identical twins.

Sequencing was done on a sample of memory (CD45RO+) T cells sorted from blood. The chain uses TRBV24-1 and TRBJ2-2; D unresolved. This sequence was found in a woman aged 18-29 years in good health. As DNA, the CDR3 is TGTGCCACCAGTGACCCCCTAGCCGGGGAGCTGTTTTTT. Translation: CATSDPLAGELFF.